This entry features one T cell receptor beta chain sequence. Source study methods: Amplification of reference gene primers provided the estimated nucleated cell counts. The repertoire was sequenced with immunoSEQ multiplex PCR; TCRdb's copy has only in-frame clones and lacks some. V and J calls and clone size are those listed in that table; D and trimming were worked out from the DNA. Here the sample spans some 200,000 clones, 87% being singletons. The data are from a study of blood T cell repertoires in COVID-19. Deletions cut 5 bases from V and 0 bases from J, with 10 bases between. This CDR3 region has 15 residues. Germline V gives CDR1 LNHDA, CDR2 SQIVND (reference sequence). Study members were between 18 and 89 years old and lived in 25 or so US regions.

The chain recombines TRBV19 with TRBJ1-4, with TRBD1 as a possible D gene (6 bases). The source material was PBMCs or T cells enriched from blood (not recorded which). This clonotype originated in a woman in her twenties or thirties who had recovered from COVID-19. CDR3 coding DNA: TGTGCCAGTAGTCCCTGGACAGCAACTAATGAAAAACTGTTTTTT. This sequence encodes CASSPWTATNEKLFF.